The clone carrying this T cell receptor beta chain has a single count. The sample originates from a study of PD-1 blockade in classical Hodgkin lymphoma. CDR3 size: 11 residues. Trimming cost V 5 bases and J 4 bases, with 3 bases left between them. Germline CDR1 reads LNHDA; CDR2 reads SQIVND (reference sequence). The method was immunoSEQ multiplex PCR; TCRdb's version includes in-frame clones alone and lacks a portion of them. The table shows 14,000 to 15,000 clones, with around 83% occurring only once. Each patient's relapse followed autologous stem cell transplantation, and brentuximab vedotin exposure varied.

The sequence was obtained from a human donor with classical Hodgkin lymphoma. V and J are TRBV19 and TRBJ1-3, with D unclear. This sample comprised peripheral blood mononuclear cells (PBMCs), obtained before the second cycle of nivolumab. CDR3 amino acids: CASSVGNTIYF. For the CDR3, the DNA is TGTGCCAGTAGTGTAGGAAACACCATATATTTT.